These 31 T cell receptor beta chains originate from one sample sequenced in a study of OX40 agonist ivuxolimab in advanced cancers. Only in-frame clones appear in the TCRdb table, and some are missing; sequencing was by immunoSEQ multiplex PCR. The sample lists 50,000 to 55,000 clones; 60% to 80% were seen once. The specimen was CD4+ or CD8+ T cells sorted from blood, collected in a trial of the OX40 agonist ivuxolimab. The receptors were gathered from an adult with an advanced solid tumor such as melanoma, head and neck, liver or kidney cancer.

The chain uses TRBV6-6 and TRBJ1-2; 9 positions agree with TRBD1. V was pared by 0 bases and J by 3 bases, with 2 bases of the junction left unmatched. Germline CDR1 MNHNY, CDR2 SVGAGI (reference sequence). CDR3 size: 15 residues. CDR3 nucleotides: TGTGCCAGCAGTTACTCGGGACAGGGCGACTATGGCTACACCTTC. Protein: CASSYSGQGDYGYTF.

The table lists this clone with a few counts. V gene TRBV7-9 combines with J gene TRBJ1-1, with 9 nucleotides matching TRBD1. The germline V gene has CDR1 SEHNR and CDR2 FQNEAQ (reference sequence). The trim removed 4 bases at V and 1 base at J, leaving 1 base unmatched. This CDR3 region has 14 residues. The chain's CDR3 is CASSYRGPNTEAFF. Here the CDR3 DNA reads TGTGCCAGCAGCTACAGGGGGCCGAACACTGAAGCTTTCTTT. Filled out from reference TRBV7-9 and TRBJ1-1, the complete variable domain reads DTGVSQNPRHKITKRGQNVTFRCDPISEHNRLYWYRQTLGQGPEFLTYFQNEAQLEKSRLLSDRFSAERPKGSFSTLEIQRTEQGDSAMYLCASSYRGPNTEAFFGQGTRLTVV.

The V call is TRBV6-5, the J call TRBJ2-5; D may correspond to TRBD1 or TRBD2 (6 bases each). Germline CDR1 reads MNHEY; CDR2 reads SVGAGI. The germline V and J ends were trimmed by 2 bases and 1 base, with 11 bases remaining between them. The length of the CDR3 is 15 residues. The CDR3 nucleotides are TGTGCCAGCAGTTACATGGGGGGCCCCCAAGAGACCCAGTACTTC. Translation: CASSYMGGPQETQYF.

DNA for the CDR3: TGTGCCACCAGCCCTTCACCCGGGCTAGCGGGGGTATACAATGAGCAGTTCTTC. Its protein is CATSPSPGLAGVYNEQFF. V gene TRBV15 combines with J gene TRBJ2-1; TRBD2 agrees at 10 bases. V lost 5 bases, J lost 4 bases, and 14 bases stayed unmatched. The CDR3 totals 18 residues. CDR1 LNHNV and CDR2 YYDKDF come from the germline V gene (reference sequence).

This clone appeared a few times. The chain employs TRBV4-3 and TRBJ1-2; 8 positions match TRBD1. Germline V gene sequence: CDR1 LGHNA, CDR2 YSLEER. J gave up 5 bases and V 4 bases, and 9 bases lay outside the gene matches. The CDR3 runs 15 residues. The DNA of the CDR3 is TGCGCCAGCAGCCGGGGGACAGGAAATTTATATGGCTACACCTTC. Translated, it gives CASSRGTGNLYGYTF.

The chain combines TRBV15 with TRBJ1-4; unclear D gene. Between the trimmed V and J ends, which lost 0 bases and 0 bases, there was a span of 8 bases. Germline CDR1 is LNHNV and CDR2 is YYDKDF (reference sequence). The CDR3 is made up of 16 amino acids. The CDR3 protein is CATSRDDPATNEKLFF. CDR3 bases: TGTGCCACCAGCAGAGATGATCCAGCAACTAATGAAAAACTGTTTTTT.

The genes are TRBV10-2 and TRBJ2-7, with unresolved D. In germline, CDR1 is WSHSY, CDR2 SAAADI. CDR3 length equals 12 residues. V was shortened by 9 bases and J by 1 base, with 10 bases between the two germline ends. The CDR3 bases are TGCGCCAGTATGACGCGGTCCTACGAGCAGTACTTC. This translates into CASMTRSYEQYF.

The J gene is TRBJ2-1, the V gene TRBV7-6; 10 bases are a match to TRBD2. With 3 bases clipped from V and 15 bases from J, the junction kept 5 bases outside the gene matches. Germline V CDR1 and CDR2: SGHVS, FNYEAQ. This CDR3 is built from 12 residues. CDR3: CASSLAAGGVFF. The DNA of the CDR3 is TGTGCCAGCAGCTTGGCAGCGGGAGGGGTGTTCTTC.

This chain uses TRBV14 with TRBJ1-2, with unresolved D. Germline V CDR1 and CDR2: SGHDN, FVKESK. Trimming cost V 1 base and J 4 bases, with 7 bases left between them. The CDR3 covers 13 residues. Here the CDR3 DNA reads TGTGCCAGCAGCCAAGCGGGGAGCTATGGCTACACCTTC. Translated: CASSQAGSYGYTF.

The sample holds one count of this clone. The chain links TRBV30 to TRBJ1-6; TRBD1 matches 11 bases. The V gene end was trimmed by 5 bases and the J gene end by 9 bases; junction bases not matched to a gene: 3. Germline loops: CDR1 GTSNPN, CDR2 SVGIG (reference sequence). CDR3 size: 13 residues. The CDR3 DNA sequence: TGTGCCTGGGGGACAGGGGGTGGTTCACCCCTCCACTTT. It yields the protein CAWGTGGGSPLHF.

This clone was observed once. The chain links TRBV7-3 to TRBJ2-7; D is perhaps TRBD1 or TRBD2 (5 bases each). Trimming stripped 6 bases from V and 6 bases from J, with 21 bases between. This CDR3 contains 15 residues. From germline, CDR1 is SGHTA and CDR2 FQGTGA. CDR3 in amino acids: CASSPTGTRFGEQYF. The CDR3 coding sequence is TGTGCCAGCAGTCCGACCGGGACCCGCTTCGGCGAGCAGTACTTC.

The chain couples TRBV27 to TRBJ1-5; possible D gene TRBD1, 6 bases. This CDR3 is built from 13 residues. CDR1 MNHEY and CDR2 SMNVEV come from the germline V gene (reference sequence). V was shortened by 1 base and J by 7 bases, with 8 bases between the two germline ends. The CDR3 coding sequence is TGTGCCAGCAGTTTATTCGGGGGCCAGCCCCAGCATTTT. Protein product: CASSLFGGQPQHF.

V and J are TRBV28 and TRBJ1-6; D unresolved. Trimming shortened V by 7 bases and J by 0 bases, and 10 bases separated the two germline ends. CDR1 is MDHEN and CDR2 is SYDVKM in the germline V gene. This CDR3 has 15 amino acids. Here the CDR3 reads CASTVSSSYNSPLHF. In DNA form, the CDR3 reads TGTGCCAGCACAGTATCTAGCTCCTATAATTCACCCCTCCACTTT. Based on the CDR3 plus reference TRBV28 and TRBJ1-6, the full variable domain is DVKVTQSSRYLVKRTGEKVFLECVQDMDHENMFWYRQDPGLGLRLIYFSYDVKMKEKGDIPEGYSVSREKKERFSLILESASTNQTSMYLCASTVSSSYNSPLHFGNGTRLTVT.

The chain has TRBV5-1 and TRBJ1-2; D is undetermined. CDR3 size: 13 residues. V was clipped by 0 bases and J by 8 bases, with 11 bases between them. The germline V gene encodes CDR1 SGHRS and CDR2 YFSETQ. The CDR3 loop reads CASSLDAVSGYTF. CDR3 nucleotides: TGCGCCAGCAGCTTGGACGCGGTGTCAGGCTACACCTTC.

V and J are TRBV5-1 and TRBJ2-5; tentative D call: TRBD2 (5 bases). This CDR3 comprises 14 residues. V was clipped by 1 base and J by 1 base, with 8 bases between them. Per the germline V gene, CDR1 is SGHRS and CDR2 is YFSETQ. The CDR3 region has the DNA TGCGCCAGCAGCTTGCTAAGCGGCCAAGAGACCCAGTACTTC. Protein: CASSLLSGQETQYF.

The chain uses TRBV10-1 and TRBJ2-7; 9 nucleotides agree with TRBD1. Germline values: CDR1 WNHNN, CDR2 SYGVQD (reference sequence). The CDR3 has 18 amino acids. The J segment lost 2 bases and the V segment lost 0 bases, leaving 11 bases of the junction unmatched. This chain's CDR3 is CASSESSTGGGNPYEQYF. CDR3 sequence (DNA): TGCGCCAGCAGTGAGTCCTCCACAGGGGGCGGGAATCCCTACGAGCAGTACTTC.

The chain combines TRBV28 with TRBJ1-1, with 8 bases lining up with TRBD1. Per germline, CDR1 MDHEN and CDR2 SYDVKM. The junction had 3 bases not matched to a gene; V was cut back by 2 bases and J by 4 bases. This CDR3 spans 14 amino acids. CDR3 nucleotides: TGTGCCAGCAGTTTACCCAGGGGGCGCACTGAAGCTTTCTTT. Protein: CASSLPRGRTEAFF. Looking up the rest from reference TRBV28 and TRBJ1-1 gives the full variable domain: DVKVTQSSRYLVKRTGEKVFLECVQDMDHENMFWYRQDPGLGLRLIYFSYDVKMKEKGDIPEGYSVSREKKERFSLILESASTNQTSMYLCASSLPRGRTEAFFGQGTRLTVV.

The chain links TRBV5-1 to TRBJ1-5; the D gene is possibly TRBD1 (5 bases). Trimming removed 4 bases at V and 4 bases at J, with 12 bases between. Germline-derived CDR1 and CDR2 are SGHRS and YFSETQ. This CDR3 is 14 amino acids long. CDR3 nucleotides: TGCGCCAGCAGCGGAAACAGGTGGAATCAGCCCCAGCATTTT. This translates into CASSGNRWNQPQHF.

This sequence joins TRBV19 and TRBJ2-3, with D possibly matching TRBD1 (6 bases). There are 15 residues in the CDR3. Germline loops: CDR1 LNHDA, CDR2 SQIVND (reference sequence). The ends were cut back, 3 bases at V and 11 bases at J, with 21 bases in the middle. The CDR3 sequence is CASSIKVGALGGQYF. The CDR3 nucleotides are TGTGCCAGTAGTATTAAGGTGGGGGCCCTCGGTGGGCAGTATTTT.

The chain combines TRBV28 with TRBJ2-7; 12 nucleotides line up with TRBD2. The CDR3 covers 15 residues. Germline V gene lookup returns CDR1 MDHEN and CDR2 SYDVKM. The trim removed 5 bases at V and 5 bases at J, leaving 7 bases unmatched. CDR3: CASSPLAGGRDEQYF. The DNA for the CDR3 is TGTGCCAGCAGTCCTCTAGCGGGAGGGAGGGACGAGCAGTACTTC.

By share, this clone ranks as medium-sized. The chain recombines TRBV27 with TRBJ2-1; the match to TRBD2 covers 14 bases. Germline trimming cut 10 bases from V and 6 bases from J; bases unmatched to any gene: 5. The CDR3 is 14 residues long. CDR1 MNHEY and CDR2 SMNVEV come from the germline V gene (reference sequence). As DNA, the CDR3 is TGTGCCACCAGAGGACTAGCGGGGGGCAATGAGCAGTTCTTC. This sequence encodes CATRGLAGGNEQFF.

The V gene is TRBV7-2, the J gene TRBJ2-5; 8 bases fit TRBD1. Unmatched junction bases numbered 11, after V lost 5 bases and J lost 3 bases. Germline V lookup: CDR1 SGHTA, CDR2 FQGNSA. CDR3 size: 16 residues. The CDR3 nucleotides read TGTGCCAGCAGCATTGGACAGGGAAGGTTAAAAGAGACCCAGTACTTC. The encoded protein is CASSIGQGRLKETQYF.

The CDR3: CASSLYSWTVAGGNEQFF. The CDR3 DNA reads TGTGCCAGCAGCTTGTATTCCTGGACGGTAGCGGGAGGCAATGAGCAGTTCTTC. The chain links TRBV5-8 to TRBJ2-1, with 10 bases identical to TRBD2. The CDR3 has 18 residues. Germline CDR1 SGHTS, CDR2 YDEGEE. Trimming at V came to 1 base and at J to 6 bases, leaving 13 bases not matched to a gene.

This rearrangement joins TRBV6-6 to TRBJ2-7, with 12 bases fitting TRBD1. The V segment lost 4 bases and the J segment 4 bases; nucleotides outside the gene matches: 5. In germline, CDR1 is MNHNY, CDR2 SVGAGI (reference sequence). CDR3 length: 15 residues. The CDR3 loop is CASSSGTGGRYEQYF. The CDR3 nucleotides read TGTGCCAGCAGTTCGGGGACAGGGGGCAGGTACGAGCAGTACTTC.

The chain recombines TRBV29-1 with TRBJ1-1; no clear D. Germline lookup yields CDR1 SQVTM and CDR2 ANQGSEA. This CDR3 spans 14 amino acids. V was cut by 4 bases and J by 0 bases, with 12 bases left in between. DNA of the CDR3: TGCAGCGTTGGGGCAGTCACCATGAACACTGAAGCTTTCTTT. Its translation: CSVGAVTMNTEAFF.

This rearrangement joins TRBV30 to TRBJ2-5; D gene ambiguous. V lost 2 bases to trimming and J lost 0 bases, with 4 bases between them. CDR1 and CDR2 (germline): GTSNPN, SVGIG (reference sequence). The CDR3 contains 12 residues. The CDR3 DNA is TGTGCCTGGAGTCCGTACCAAGAGACCCAGTACTTC. Translating gives CAWSPYQETQYF.

The rearrangement links TRBV10-3 to TRBJ1-2; D perhaps matches TRBD1 (6 bases). Germline CDR1 reads ENHRY; CDR2 reads SYGVKD. The CDR3 runs 16 residues. V lost 1 base to trimming and J lost 4 bases, with 16 bases between them. The CDR3 is CAISEFQLQGSYGYTF. DNA for the CDR3: TGTGCCATCAGTGAGTTCCAGCTACAGGGCTCCTATGGCTACACCTTC.

V gene TRBV7-9 combines with J gene TRBJ2-2; D gene unclear. The germline V gene has CDR1 SEHNR and CDR2 FQNEAQ (reference sequence). The CDR3 extends over 16 amino acids. Trimming pared 5 bases from V and 0 bases from J, leaving 13 bases between. CDR3 coding DNA: TGTGCCAGCAGCCTTGGGTCCCTTGCGAACACCGGGGAGCTGTTTTTT. This codes for CASSLGSLANTGELFF. The full variable domain, with the rest looked up from reference TRBV7-9 and TRBJ2-2, is DTGVSQNPRHKITKRGQNVTFRCDPISEHNRLYWYRQTLGQGPEFLTYFQNEAQLEKSRLLSDRFSAERPKGSFSTLEIQRTEQGDSAMYLCASSLGSLANTGELFFGEGSRLTVL.

This chain connects TRBV5-4 to TRBJ2-1; TRBD2 matches at 8 bases. Germline assignment: CDR1 SGHNT and CDR2 YYREEE (reference sequence). This CDR3 comprises 15 residues. The J segment lost 3 bases and the V segment lost 4 bases, leaving 6 bases of the junction unmatched. The CDR3 region has the DNA TGTGCCAGCAGCGTCGGGACTAGTGACTACAATGAGCAGTTCTTC. Translation: CASSVGTSDYNEQFF. The full variable domain, its missing parts supplied by reference TRBV5-4 and TRBJ2-1, is ETGVTQSPTHLIKTRGQQVTLRCSSQSGHNTVSWYQQALGQGPQFIFQYYREEENGRGNFPPRFSGLQFPNYSSELNVNALELDDSALYLCASSVGTSDYNEQFFGPGTRLTVL.

The chain employs TRBV2 and TRBJ1-2, with 9 nucleotides matching TRBD1. Germline assignment: CDR1 SNHLY and CDR2 FYNNEI. The CDR3 contains 12 residues. The V segment lost 3 bases and the J segment 7 bases; nucleotides outside the gene matches: 0. CDR3 nucleotides: TGTGCCAGCAGTGAGGACAGGGGTGGCTACACCTTC. Protein sequence: CASSEDRGGYTF.

The chain couples TRBV19 to TRBJ2-7, with 9 bases aligning to TRBD2. Per the germline V gene, CDR1 is LNHDA and CDR2 is SQIVND (reference sequence). This CDR3 contains 18 residues. Trimming at V came to 3 bases and at J to 1 base, leaving 13 bases not matched to a gene. The CDR3 protein is CASSMSSGSVGFSYEQYF. DNA of the CDR3: TGTGCCAGTAGTATGAGTAGCGGGAGTGTGGGATTTTCCTACGAGCAGTACTTC. The full variable domain, its missing parts supplied by reference TRBV19 and TRBJ2-7, is DGGITQSPKYLFRKEGQNVTLSCEQNLNHDAMYWYRQDPGQGLRLIYYSQIVNDFQKGDIAEGYSVSREKKESFPLTVTSAQKNPTAFYLCASSMSSGSVGFSYEQYFGPGTRLTVT.